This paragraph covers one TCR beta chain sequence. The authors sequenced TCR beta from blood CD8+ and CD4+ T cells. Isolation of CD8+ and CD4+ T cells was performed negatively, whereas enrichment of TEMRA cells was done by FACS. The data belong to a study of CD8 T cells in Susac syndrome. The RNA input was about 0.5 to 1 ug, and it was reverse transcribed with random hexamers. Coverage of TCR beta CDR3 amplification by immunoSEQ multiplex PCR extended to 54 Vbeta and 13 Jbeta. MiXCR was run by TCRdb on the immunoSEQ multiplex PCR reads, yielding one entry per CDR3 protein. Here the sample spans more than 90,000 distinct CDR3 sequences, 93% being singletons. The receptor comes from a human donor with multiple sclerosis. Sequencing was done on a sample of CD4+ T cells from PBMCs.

The CDR3 here is CASSVASGGGNQPQHF. CDR3 nucleotides: TGTGCCAGCAGTGTGGCGTCGGGGGGTGGCAATCAGCCCCAGCATTTT. This chain links TRBV6-1 with TRBJ1-5; D may be TRBD1 (5 bases). Deletions cut 4 bases from V and 2 bases from J, with 15 bases between. Germline V CDR1 and CDR2: MNHNS, SASEGT. This CDR3 is built from 16 residues.